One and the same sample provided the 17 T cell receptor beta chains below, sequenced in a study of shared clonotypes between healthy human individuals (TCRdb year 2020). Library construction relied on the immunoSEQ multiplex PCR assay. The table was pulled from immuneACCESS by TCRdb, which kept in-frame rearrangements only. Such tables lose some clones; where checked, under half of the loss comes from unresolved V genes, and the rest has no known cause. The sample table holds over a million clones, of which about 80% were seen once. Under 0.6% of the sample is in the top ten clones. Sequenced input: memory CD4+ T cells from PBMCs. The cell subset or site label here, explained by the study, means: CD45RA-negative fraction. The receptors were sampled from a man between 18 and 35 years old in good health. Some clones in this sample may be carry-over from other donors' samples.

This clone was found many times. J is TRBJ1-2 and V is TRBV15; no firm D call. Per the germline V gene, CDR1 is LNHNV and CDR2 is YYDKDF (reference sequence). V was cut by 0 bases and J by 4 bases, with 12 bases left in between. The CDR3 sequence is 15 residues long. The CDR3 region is CATSRDDGPRYGYTF. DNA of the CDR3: TGTGCCACCAGCAGAGACGACGGACCTCGCTATGGCTACACCTTC.

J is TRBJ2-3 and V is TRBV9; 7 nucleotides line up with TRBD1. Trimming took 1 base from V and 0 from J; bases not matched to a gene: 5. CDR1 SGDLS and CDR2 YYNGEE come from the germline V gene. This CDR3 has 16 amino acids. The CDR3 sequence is CASSVRTGQSTDTQYF. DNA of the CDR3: TGTGCCAGCAGCGTAAGGACAGGACAAAGCACAGATACGCAGTATTTT.

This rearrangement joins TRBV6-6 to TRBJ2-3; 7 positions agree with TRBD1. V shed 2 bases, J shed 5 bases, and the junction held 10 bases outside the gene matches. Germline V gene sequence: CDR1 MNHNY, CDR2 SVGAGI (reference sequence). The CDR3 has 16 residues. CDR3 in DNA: TGTGCCAGCAGTTACAGGGGGCCAAATACCGGAGATACGCAGTATTTT. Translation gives CASSYRGPNTGDTQYF.

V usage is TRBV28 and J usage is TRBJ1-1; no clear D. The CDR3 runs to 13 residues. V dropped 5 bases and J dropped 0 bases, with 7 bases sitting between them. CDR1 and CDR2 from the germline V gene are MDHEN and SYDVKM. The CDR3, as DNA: TGTGCCAGCAGTCCCCCGTTGAACACTGAAGCTTTCTTT. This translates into CASSPPLNTEAFF.

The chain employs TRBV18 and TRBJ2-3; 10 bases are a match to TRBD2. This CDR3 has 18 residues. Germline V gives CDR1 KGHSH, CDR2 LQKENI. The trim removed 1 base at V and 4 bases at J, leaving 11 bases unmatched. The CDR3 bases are TGTGCCAGCTCACCACGGCAAAGCGGGAGGGCCGGTGCAGATACGCAGTATTTT. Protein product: CASSPRQSGRAGADTQYF.

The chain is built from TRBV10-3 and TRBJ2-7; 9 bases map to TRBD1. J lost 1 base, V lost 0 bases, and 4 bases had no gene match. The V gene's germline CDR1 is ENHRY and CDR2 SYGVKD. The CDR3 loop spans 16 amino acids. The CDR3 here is CAISESSGQGSYEQYF. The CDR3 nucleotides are TGTGCCATCAGTGAGTCATCAGGACAGGGGTCCTACGAGCAGTACTTC.

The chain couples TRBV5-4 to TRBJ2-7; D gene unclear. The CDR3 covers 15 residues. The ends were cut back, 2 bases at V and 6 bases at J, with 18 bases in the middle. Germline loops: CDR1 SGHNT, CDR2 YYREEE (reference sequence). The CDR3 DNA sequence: TGTGCCAGCAGCTTCGAAAGTAGGGCTTTCCGCGAGCAGTACTTC. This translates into CASSFESRAFREQYF.

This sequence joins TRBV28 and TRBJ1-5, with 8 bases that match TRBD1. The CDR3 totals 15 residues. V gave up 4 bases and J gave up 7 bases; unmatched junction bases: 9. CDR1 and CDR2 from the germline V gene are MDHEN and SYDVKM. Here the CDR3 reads CASSSSGGRYQPQHF. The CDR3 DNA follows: TGTGCCAGCAGTTCCTCAGGGGGCCGGTACCAGCCCCAGCATTTT.

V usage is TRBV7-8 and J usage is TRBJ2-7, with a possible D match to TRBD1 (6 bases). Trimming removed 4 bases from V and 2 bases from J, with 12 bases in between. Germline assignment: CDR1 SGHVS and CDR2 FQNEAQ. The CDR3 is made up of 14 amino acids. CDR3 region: CASSYGDTAYEQYF. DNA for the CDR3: TGTGCCAGCAGCTACGGGGACACAGCCTACGAGCAGTACTTC.

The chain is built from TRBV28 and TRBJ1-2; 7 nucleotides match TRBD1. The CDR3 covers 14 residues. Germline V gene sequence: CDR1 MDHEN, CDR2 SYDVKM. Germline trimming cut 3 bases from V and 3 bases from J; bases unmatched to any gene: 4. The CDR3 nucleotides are TGTGCCAGCAGTTTCGACAGGGCCGACTATGGCTACACCTTC. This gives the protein CASSFDRADYGYTF.

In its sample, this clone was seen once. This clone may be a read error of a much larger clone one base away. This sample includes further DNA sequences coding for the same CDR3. The DNA of the CDR3 is TGTGCCAGCAGAGGGGACAGCAATCAGCCCCAGCATTTT. This codes for CASRGDSNQPQHF. The chain has TRBV2 and TRBJ1-5; maybe TRBD1 (5 bases). The CDR3 is 13 amino acids. V was pared by 6 bases and J by 1 base, with 7 bases between. Germline CDR1 SNHLY, CDR2 FYNNEI.

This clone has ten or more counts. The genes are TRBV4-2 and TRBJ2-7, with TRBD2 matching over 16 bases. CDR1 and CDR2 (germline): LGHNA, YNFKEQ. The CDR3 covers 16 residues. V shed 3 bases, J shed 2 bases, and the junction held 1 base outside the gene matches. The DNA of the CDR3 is TGTGCCAGCAGCCAGGGACTAGCGGGAGGGACCTACGAGCAGTACTTC. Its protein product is CASSQGLAGGTYEQYF.

The CDR3 spells CASSIGSGSSDTDIAFF. CDR3 in DNA: TGTGCCAGTAGTATAGGCTCGGGCAGCTCGGATACGGATATAGCTTTCTTT. The chain employs TRBV19 and TRBJ1-1; no definite D call. CDR1 and CDR2 (germline): LNHDA, SQIVND (reference sequence). With 1 base removed from V and 10 bases from J, the gap between germline ends came to 25 bases. The CDR3 totals 17 residues. Together with reference TRBV19 and TRBJ1-1, the CDR3 gives the full variable domain: DGGITQSPKYLFRKEGQNVTLSCEQNLNHDAMYWYRQDPGQGLRLIYYSQIVNDFQKGDIAEGYSVSREKKESFPLTVTSAQKNPTAFYLCASSIGSGSSDTDIAFFGQGTRLTVV.

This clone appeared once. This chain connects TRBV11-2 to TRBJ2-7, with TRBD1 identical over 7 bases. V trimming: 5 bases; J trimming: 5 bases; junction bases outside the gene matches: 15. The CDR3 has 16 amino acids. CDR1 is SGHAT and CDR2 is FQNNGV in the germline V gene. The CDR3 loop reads CASSPSAAGGVDEQYF. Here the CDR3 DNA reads TGTGCCAGCAGCCCTTCAGCGGCAGGGGGTGTGGACGAGCAGTACTTC.

In nucleotides, the CDR3 is TGTGCCAGCTCGACGGACAGGGACGAAAAACTGTTTTTT. Protein sequence: CASSTDRDEKLFF. The rearrangement links TRBV18 to TRBJ1-4, with 8 bases identical to TRBD1. CDR1 is KGHSH and CDR2 is LQKENI in the germline V gene. Unmatched junction bases numbered 5, after V lost 6 bases and J lost 8 bases. The length of the CDR3 is 13 residues.

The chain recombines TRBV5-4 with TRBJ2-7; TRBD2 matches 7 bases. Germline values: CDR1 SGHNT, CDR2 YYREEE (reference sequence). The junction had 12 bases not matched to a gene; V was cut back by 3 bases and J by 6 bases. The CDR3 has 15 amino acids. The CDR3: CASSSVNSGSSEQYF. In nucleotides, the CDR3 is TGTGCCAGCAGCTCAGTCAATAGCGGGTCTTCCGAGCAGTACTTC.

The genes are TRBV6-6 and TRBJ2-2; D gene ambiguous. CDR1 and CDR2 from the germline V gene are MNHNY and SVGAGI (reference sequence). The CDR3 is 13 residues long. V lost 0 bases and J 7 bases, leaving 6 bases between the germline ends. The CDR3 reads CASSYSRNGELFF. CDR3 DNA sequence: TGTGCCAGCAGTTACTCGAGGAACGGGGAGCTGTTTTTT.